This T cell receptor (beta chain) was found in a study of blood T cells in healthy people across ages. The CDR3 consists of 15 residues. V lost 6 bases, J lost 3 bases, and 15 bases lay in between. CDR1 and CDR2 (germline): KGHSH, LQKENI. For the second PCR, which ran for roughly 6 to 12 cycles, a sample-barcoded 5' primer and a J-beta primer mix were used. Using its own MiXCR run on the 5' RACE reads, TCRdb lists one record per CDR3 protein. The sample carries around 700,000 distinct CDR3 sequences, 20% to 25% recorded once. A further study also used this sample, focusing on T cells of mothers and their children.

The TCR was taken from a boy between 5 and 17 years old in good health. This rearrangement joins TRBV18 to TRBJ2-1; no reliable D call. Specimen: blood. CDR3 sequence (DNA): TGTGCCAGCTCCCTAACCACGGCCAGCTACAATGAGCAGTTCTTC. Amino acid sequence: CASSLTTASYNEQFF.